One sample yielded the 2 T cell receptor beta chains listed below, sequenced in a study of T cell responses to AZD1222 COVID-19 vaccine (dated by TCRdb to about 2021). The method was the immunoSEQ multiplex PCR assay. Entries here come from immuneACCESS through TCRdb and include only in-frame sequences with V and J called. Some clones fail to appear in such tables; in the studies checked, an unresolved V gene covers under half of the shortfall, and the cause of the remainder is unknown. This sample holds about 140,000 clones; roughly nine tenths were observed only once. Of the sample, around 1.6% is held by the ten largest clones. This specimen's time point label, per the study, means: baseline before first vaccination. Material: peripheral blood, obtained on day 0 of AZD1222 vaccination. Receptors originate from an adult in good health.

There are a few counts of this clone. The CDR3: CASSEGQGARSPLHF. Written as DNA, the CDR3 is TGTGCCAGCAGTGAGGGACAGGGGGCGCGTTCACCCCTCCACTTT. The rearrangement joins TRBV2 to TRBJ1-6; 12 nucleotides align to TRBD1. CDR1 and CDR2 from the germline V gene are SNHLY and FYNNEI. Germline trimming cut 3 bases from V and 9 bases from J; bases unmatched to any gene: 3. The CDR3 loop spans 15 amino acids.

CDR3 nucleotide sequence: TGTGCCAGCACCCCAACGGGGTCACCCACCTACGAGCAGTACTTC. It is translated as CASTPTGSPTYEQYF. The J gene is TRBJ2-7, the V gene TRBV28, with a weak D call TRBD2 (5 bases). The CDR3 contains 15 residues. The V gene's germline CDR1 is MDHEN and CDR2 SYDVKM. V shed 7 bases and J shed 2 bases, with 18 bases lying between them.